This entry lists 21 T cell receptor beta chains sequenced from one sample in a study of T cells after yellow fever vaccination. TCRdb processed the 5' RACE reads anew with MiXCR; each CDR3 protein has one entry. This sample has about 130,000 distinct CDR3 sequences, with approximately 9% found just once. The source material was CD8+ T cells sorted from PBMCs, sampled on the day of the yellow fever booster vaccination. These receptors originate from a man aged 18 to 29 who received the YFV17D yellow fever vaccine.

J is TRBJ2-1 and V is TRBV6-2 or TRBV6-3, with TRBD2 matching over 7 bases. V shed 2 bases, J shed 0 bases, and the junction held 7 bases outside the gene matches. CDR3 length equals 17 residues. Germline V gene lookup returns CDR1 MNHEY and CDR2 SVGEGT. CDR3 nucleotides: TGTGCCAGCAGTTACGGCAGGCGGGGGAGCTCCTACAATGAGCAGTTCTTC. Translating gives CASSYGRRGSSYNEQFF.

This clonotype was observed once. In DNA form, the CDR3 reads TGTGCCAGCTCACCACCCCGGATGGGTAACTATGGCTACACCTTC. This gives the protein CASSPPRMGNYGYTF. The V gene is TRBV18, the J gene TRBJ1-2; D is uncertain. The CDR3 loop spans 15 amino acids. The ends were cut back, 0 bases at V and 1 base at J, with 9 bases in the middle. The V gene's germline CDR1 is KGHSH and CDR2 LQKENI.

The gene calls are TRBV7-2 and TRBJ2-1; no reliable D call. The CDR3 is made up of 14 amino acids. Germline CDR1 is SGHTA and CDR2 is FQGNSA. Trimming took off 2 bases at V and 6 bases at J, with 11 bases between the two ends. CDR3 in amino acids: CASSLLGRANEQFF. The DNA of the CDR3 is TGTGCCAGCAGCTTATTAGGTCGCGCCAATGAGCAGTTCTTC.

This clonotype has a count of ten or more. Written as DNA, the CDR3 is TGCAGTGCTAGGGAGAGCGGGGCCGGCGGAGATACGCAGTATTTT. As protein: CSARESGAGGDTQYF. The chain combines TRBV20-1 with TRBJ2-3, with 7 bases lining up with TRBD2. CDR1 and CDR2 from the germline V gene are DFQATT and SNEGSKA (reference sequence). J was trimmed by 5 bases and V by 3 bases; bases with no gene match: 11. CDR3 length: 15 amino acids.

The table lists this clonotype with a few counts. For the CDR3, the DNA is TGTGCCAGCAGCGTATCCAGGGGACCCACTGAAGCTTTCTTT. This sequence encodes CASSVSRGPTEAFF. The chain has TRBV9 and TRBJ1-1; the D gene is possibly TRBD1 (6 bases). The CDR3 is 14 amino acids. Germline CDR1 SGDLS, CDR2 YYNGEE. V gave up 1 base and J gave up 4 bases, with 11 bases separating them.

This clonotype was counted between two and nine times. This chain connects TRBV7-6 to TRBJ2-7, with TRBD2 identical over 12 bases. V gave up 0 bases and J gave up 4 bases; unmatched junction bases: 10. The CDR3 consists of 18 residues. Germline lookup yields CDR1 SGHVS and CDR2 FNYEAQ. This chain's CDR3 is CASSLALAGGPLMYEQYF. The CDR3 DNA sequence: TGTGCCAGCAGCTTAGCACTAGCGGGGGGACCCTTGATGTACGAGCAGTACTTC.

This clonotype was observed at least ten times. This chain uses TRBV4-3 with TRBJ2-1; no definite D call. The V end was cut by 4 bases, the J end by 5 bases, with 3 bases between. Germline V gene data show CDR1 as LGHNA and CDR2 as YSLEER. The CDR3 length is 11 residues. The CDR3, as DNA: TGCGCCAGCAGCCTTAACAATGAGCAGTTCTTC. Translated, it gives CASSLNNEQFF.

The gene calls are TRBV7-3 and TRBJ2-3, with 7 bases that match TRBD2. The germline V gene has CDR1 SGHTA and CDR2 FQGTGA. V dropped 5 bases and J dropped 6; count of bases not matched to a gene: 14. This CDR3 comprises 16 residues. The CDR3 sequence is CASSPTGSGRADTQYF. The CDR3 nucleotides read TGTGCCAGCAGCCCAACGGGCTCGGGGAGGGCGGATACGCAGTATTTT.

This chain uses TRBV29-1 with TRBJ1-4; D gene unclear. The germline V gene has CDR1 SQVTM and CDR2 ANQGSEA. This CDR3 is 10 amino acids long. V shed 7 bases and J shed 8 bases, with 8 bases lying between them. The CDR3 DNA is TGCAGCGGATTCCGGGAAAAACTGTTTTTT. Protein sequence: CSGFREKLFF.

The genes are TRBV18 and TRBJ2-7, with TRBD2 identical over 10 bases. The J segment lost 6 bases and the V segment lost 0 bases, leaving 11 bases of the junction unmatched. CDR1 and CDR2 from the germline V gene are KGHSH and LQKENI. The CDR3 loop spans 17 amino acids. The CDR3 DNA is TGTGCCAGCTCACCACCGGGGCTAGCGGGGGAGTATAGCGAGCAGTACGTC. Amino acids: CASSPPGLAGEYSEQYV.

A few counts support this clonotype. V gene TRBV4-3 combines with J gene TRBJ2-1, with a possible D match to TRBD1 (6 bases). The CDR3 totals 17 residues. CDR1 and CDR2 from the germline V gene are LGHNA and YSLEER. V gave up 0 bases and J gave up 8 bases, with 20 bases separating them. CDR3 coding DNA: TGCGCCAGCAGCCAAGAGACAGGTTTTAGTCGATTGGATGAGCAGTTCTTC. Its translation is CASSQETGFSRLDEQFF.

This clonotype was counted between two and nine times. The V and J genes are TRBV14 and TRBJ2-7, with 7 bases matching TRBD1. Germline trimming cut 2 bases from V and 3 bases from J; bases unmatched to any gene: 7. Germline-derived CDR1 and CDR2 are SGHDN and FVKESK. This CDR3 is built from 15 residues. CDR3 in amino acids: CASSQLNTGVYEQYF. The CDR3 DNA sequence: TGTGCCAGCAGCCAACTAAACACAGGGGTCTACGAGCAGTACTTC.

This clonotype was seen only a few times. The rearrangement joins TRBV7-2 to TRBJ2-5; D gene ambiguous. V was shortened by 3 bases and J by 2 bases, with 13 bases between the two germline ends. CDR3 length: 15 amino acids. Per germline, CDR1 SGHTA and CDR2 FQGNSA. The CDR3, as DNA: TGTGCCAGCAGCTTGGGGTCGGTAGGGCAAGAGACCCAGTACTTC. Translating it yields CASSLGSVGQETQYF.

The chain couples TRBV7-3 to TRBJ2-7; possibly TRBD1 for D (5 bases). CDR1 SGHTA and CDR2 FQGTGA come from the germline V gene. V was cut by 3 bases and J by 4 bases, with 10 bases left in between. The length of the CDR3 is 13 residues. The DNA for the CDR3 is TGTGCCAGCAGCTTCGATCAGGGTTACGAGCAGTACTTC. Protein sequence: CASSFDQGYEQYF.

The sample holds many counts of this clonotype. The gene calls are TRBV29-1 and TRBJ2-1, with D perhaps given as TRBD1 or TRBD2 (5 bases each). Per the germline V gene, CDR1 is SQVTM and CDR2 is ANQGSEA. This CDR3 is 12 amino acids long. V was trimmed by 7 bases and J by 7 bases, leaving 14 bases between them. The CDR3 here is CSGGRRGNEQFF. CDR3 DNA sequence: TGCAGCGGGGGGAGACGAGGGAATGAGCAGTTCTTC.

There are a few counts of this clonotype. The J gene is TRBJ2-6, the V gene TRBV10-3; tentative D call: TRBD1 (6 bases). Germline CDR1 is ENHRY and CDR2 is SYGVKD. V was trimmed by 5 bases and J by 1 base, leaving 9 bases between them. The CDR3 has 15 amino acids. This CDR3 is CAISTGNSGANVLTF. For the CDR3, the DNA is TGTGCCATCAGTACAGGGAATTCTGGGGCCAACGTCCTGACTTTC.

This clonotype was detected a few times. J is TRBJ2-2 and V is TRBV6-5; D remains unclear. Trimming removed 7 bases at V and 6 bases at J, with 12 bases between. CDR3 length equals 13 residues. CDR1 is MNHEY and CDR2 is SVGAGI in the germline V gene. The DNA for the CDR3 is TGTGCCAGCACCCCGGGCGAGCCCGGGGAGCTGTTTTTT. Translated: CASTPGEPGELFF.

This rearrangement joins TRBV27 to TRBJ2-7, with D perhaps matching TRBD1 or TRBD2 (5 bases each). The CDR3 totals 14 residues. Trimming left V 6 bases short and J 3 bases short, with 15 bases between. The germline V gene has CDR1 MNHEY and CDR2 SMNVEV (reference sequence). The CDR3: CASSPGAMGYEQYF. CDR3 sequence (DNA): TGTGCCAGCAGCCCCGGGGCGATGGGCTACGAGCAGTACTTC.

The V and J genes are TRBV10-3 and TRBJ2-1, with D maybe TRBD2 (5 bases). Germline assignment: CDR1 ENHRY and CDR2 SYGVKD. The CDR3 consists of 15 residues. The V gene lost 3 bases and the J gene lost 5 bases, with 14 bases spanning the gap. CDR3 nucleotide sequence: TGTGCCATCAGTGATCCCCGGCGAGGGAACAATGAGCAGTTCTTC. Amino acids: CAISDPRRGNNEQFF.

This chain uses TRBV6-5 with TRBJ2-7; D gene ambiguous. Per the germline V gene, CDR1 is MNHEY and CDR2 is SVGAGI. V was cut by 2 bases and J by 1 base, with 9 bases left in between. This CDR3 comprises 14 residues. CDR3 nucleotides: TGTGCCAGCAGTTACAGGTCCGCGTCCTACGAGCAGTACTTC. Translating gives CASSYRSASYEQYF.

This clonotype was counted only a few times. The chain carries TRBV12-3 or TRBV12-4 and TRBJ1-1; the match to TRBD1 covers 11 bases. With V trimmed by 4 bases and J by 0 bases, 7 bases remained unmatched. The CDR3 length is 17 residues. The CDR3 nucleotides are TGTGCCAGCAGTTACGATCGGACAGGGGGCATGAACACTGAAGCTTTCTTT. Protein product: CASSYDRTGGMNTEAFF.